This T cell receptor beta chain came from a study of brain T cells in children with intractable seizures (dated by TCRdb to 2020 to 2023). Regarding the complete study: As a first screen for immune gene transcripts, resected brain tissue from 50 or so pediatric epilepsy surgery cases was run on a NanoString immunology panel. Among the approximately 12 selected surgery cases, eight also had pre-surgery blood sequenced, leaving four with brain tissue only.

A remark on this clone: The antigen this receptor binds is unknown. No quality values exist for individual bases; no much larger clone is one base distant.

TCR beta chain sequences were generated from genomic DNA using the immunoSEQ assay. The original methods were these. Any CDR3 sequence that did not begin with the conserved framework cysteine at position 104 was removed by hand. Clonality was calculated as one minus the normalized Shannon's Diversity Index, with values ranging from 0 (maximal diversity) to 1 (oligoclonal). To check whether a given CDR3 had different frequencies in two samples, for example brain versus blood, chi-squared comparison-of-proportions tests were used. Public clonotypes were identified by searching immuneACCESS, and similarity to known antiviral clonotypes was assessed with the VDJdb browser. Imported from immuneACCESS, the table was reduced by TCRdb to in-frame sequences with V and J called. These copies leave out some clones; in studies compared against another copy, an unresolved V gene accounts for under half, and the cause of the remainder is not known. V, J and clone size derive from that table, while D and trimming were established from the DNA sequence. This sample comprises around 70,000 clones, 90% to 95% of them detected only once. Together, the top ten hold more than 1.5% of the sample.

General study outcomes and caveats: Because sequencing depth was different between pre-surgery and post-surgery blood, clones absent from the pre-surgery sample may reflect undersampling. Viral specificity was inferred solely from CDR3 sequence similarity, and the HCMV serostatus of the patients was not known.

Explained via the paper, the time point label denotes: resected brain tissue, or blood drawn just prior to surgery. Surgery cases with the highest brain T cell transcript signatures were selected for TCR beta chain sequencing of brain tissue and, where available, blood. Patients had been treated with at least one anti-epileptic drug before surgery. TCR-sequenced patients were children with drug-resistant epilepsy due to tuberous sclerosis complex, focal cortical dysplasia, Rasmussen encephalitis or hemimegalencephaly. Bulk genomic DNA was isolated from unsorted brain tissue and whole blood using the Monarch genomic DNA purification kit. This clonotype was sampled from a boy younger than two with tuberous sclerosis and intractable seizures. The input for sequencing was peripheral blood, taken at surgery.

The CDR3 sequence is CASSTKTGLQETQYF. The DNA reads TGTGCCAGCAGTACTAAGACAGGGCTCCAAGAGACCCAGTACTTC. This receptor chain uses TRBV5-4 and TRBJ2-5, with 7 central nucleotides matching TRBD1. Counted from cysteine to phenylalanine, this CDR3 has 15 amino acids. CDR3 DNA only is kept here, 45 bases in frame from base 1. As encoded in the germline V gene (reference sequence), CDR1 is SGHNT while CDR2 is YYREEE. The germline V end is reduced by 5 bases and the J end by 1 base; junction bases left unmatched: 8.